Listed below are T cell receptor beta chains from one sample, sequenced in a study of blood T cell repertoires in COVID-19. The assay was immunoSEQ multiplex PCR, and TCRdb's table has in-frame clones only and misses some. Of 310,000 or so clones listed, about nine tenths are singletons. The sequencing input was PBMCs or T cells enriched from blood (not recorded which). These TCRs come from a woman aged 18-29 years who had recovered from COVID-19. The CDR3 runs from the conserved cysteine through the conserved F or W. D genes are given only for firm matches. Expanded clones are given a class, and other clones once, few, many or no size at all.

v_call	clone_size	d_call	j_call	cdr3_nt	cdr3_aa
TRBV14	-	-	TRBJ2-7	TGTGCCAGCAGCCGTGAACTAGCCTCTCACGAGCAGTACTTC	CASSRELASHEQYF
TRBV18	-	-	TRBJ2-2	TGTGCCAGCTCACCCGAGCGACAGGGAGGGAACACCGGGGAGCTGTTTTTT	CASSPERQGGNTGELFF
TRBV11-1	-	TRBD1	TRBJ1-6	TGTGCCAGCAGCTCTCGGGACAGCGCCCTCCACTTT	CASSSRDSALHF
TRBV9	-	-	TRBJ2-2	TGTGCCAGCAGCGGCCCCGGCGGGGAGCTGTTTTTT	CASSGPGGELFF
TRBV11-3	-	-	TRBJ2-3	TGTACCAGCAGCTTGGCGGCTACAGATACGCAGTATTTT	CTSSLAATDTQYF
TRBV28	once	TRBD1	TRBJ1-2	TGTGCCAGCAGTTCTCCTGCCGGGACAGGGATGTGGGGCTACACCTTC	CASSSPAGTGMWGYTF
TRBV18	-	TRBD1	TRBJ1-2	TGTGCCAGCTCACGACAGGGGGCTCAGGGCTATGGCTACACCTTC	CASSRQGAQGYGYTF
TRBV9	-	-	TRBJ2-2	TGTGCCAGCAGCGTAGGCCCAGAGGGGAACACCGGGGAGCTGTTTTTT	CASSVGPEGNTGELFF
TRBV28	once	TRBD1	TRBJ2-5	TGTGCCAGCAGGAAGGACAGGGATTATGAGACCCAGTACTTC	CASRKDRDYETQYF
TRBV7-3	-	TRBD1	TRBJ1-2	TGTGCCAGCAGCTTAACAGGACAGGCGGGAGGGAAGGGTGGCTACACCTTC	CASSLTGQAGGKGGYTF
TRBV9	-	-	TRBJ2-1	TGTGCCAGCAGCGTGACGGGACTGTACAATGAGCAGTTCTTC	CASSVTGLYNEQFF
TRBV4-3	-	TRBD1	TRBJ2-2	TGCGCCAGCAGCCACGCCGGGACAGATGCCGGGGAGCTGTTTTTT	CASSHAGTDAGELFF
TRBV28	-	TRBD2	TRBJ2-7	TGTGCCAGCAGCACTAGCGGGGGGCGGTACGAGCAGTACTTC	CASSTSGGRYEQYF
TRBV12-3/TRBV12-4	-	-	TRBJ1-1	TGTGCCAGCAGCCCTCGTACGACAAAAGCTTTCTTT	CASSPRTTKAFF
TRBV28	-	TRBD1	TRBJ2-4	TGTGCCAGCAATTTGGACAGGGGGCTAGCCAAAAACATTCAGTACTTC	CASNLDRGLAKNIQYF
TRBV7-8	-	-	TRBJ2-5	TGTGCCAGCAGCTTAGGTCTCGGTCTAGATTACCAAGAGACCCAGTACTTC	CASSLGLGLDYQETQYF
TRBV7-2	-	-	TRBJ2-5	TGTGCCAGCAGCTTTGGAGGCGCAGAGACCCAGTACTTC	CASSFGGAETQYF
TRBV12-3/TRBV12-4	-	TRBD1	TRBJ1-2	TGTGCCAGCAGCCGGACAGGGAACTATGGCTACACCTTC	CASSRTGNYGYTF
TRBV28	-	TRBD1	TRBJ1-2	TGTGCCAGCAGAGGGACAGCCTATGTCTATGGCTACACCTTC	CASRGTAYVYGYTF
TRBV5-1	once	TRBD1	TRBJ1-1	TGCGCCAGCAGCTTGACGTGGCAGGGGGACACTGAAGCTTTCTTT	CASSLTWQGDTEAFF
TRBV19	-	TRBD1	TRBJ1-6	TGTGCCAGTAGTACCCTACCCGGGACAGGGGGCTTTTCACCCCTCCACTTT	CASSTLPGTGGFSPLHF
TRBV14	-	-	TRBJ2-7	TGTGCCAGCAGCCAAGGCCCTTCGGAGATCTACGAGCAGTACTTC	CASSQGPSEIYEQYF
TRBV28	-	-	TRBJ1-2	TGTGCCAGCAGGGATGGAGGAAGTATTAATGGCTACACCTTC	CASRDGGSINGYTF
TRBV9	-	-	TRBJ1-2	TGTGCCAGCAGCGTAGCGTTGGAGGGCGAAAACTATGGCTACACCTTC	CASSVALEGENYGYTF
TRBV2	once	TRBD1	TRBJ2-7	TGTGCCAGCAGTCTCGCCAGGACAGGGGGGTACGAGCAGTACTTC	CASSLARTGGYEQYF
TRBV9	-	-	TRBJ1-1	TGTGCCAGACTTGGACAGACAAGACGGTTTCTTACTGAAGCTTTCTTT	CARLGQTRRFLTEAFF
TRBV20-1	-	-	TRBJ2-7	TGCAGTGCTAGTGGGAGAATCTACGAGCAGTACTTC	CSASGRIYEQYF
TRBV18	-	-	TRBJ2-5	TGTGCCAGCTCACCACTACTAGTTATGGAGACCCAGTACTTC	CASSPLLVMETQYF
TRBV5-4	few	-	TRBJ2-2	TGTGCCAGCAGCGACCCTGAAGGGACACAGGCCGGGGAGCTGTTTTTT	CASSDPEGTQAGELFF
TRBV18	-	-	TRBJ1-3	TGTGCCAGCTCACCCCCCAGAAACACCATATATTTT	CASSPPRNTIYF
TRBV9	few	TRBD2	TRBJ2-1	TGTGCCAGCAGCGTAGGGGAGGGACTAGCGGGAGATGAGCAGTTCTTC	CASSVGEGLAGDEQFF
TRBV29-1	-	TRBD2	TRBJ2-4	TGCAGCGCCCGCCCCTCGACTAGCGGAAACATTCAGTACTTC	CSARPSTSGNIQYF
TRBV4-1	-	-	TRBJ2-1	TGCGCCAGCAGCCAAGATGGGGGCCCCTCCTACAATGAGCAGTTCTTC	CASSQDGGPSYNEQFF
TRBV28	-	-	TRBJ1-5	TGTGCCAGCAGTCTAACCGGGACATTAAAGCATTTT	CASSLTGTLKHF
TRBV13	-	-	TRBJ1-5	TGTGCCAGCAGCTTAGGGGGCGGGACCCGCGGACAGCCCCAGCATTTT	CASSLGGGTRGQPQHF
TRBV18	-	-	TRBJ1-1	TGTGCCAGCTCAAACAGGGAGAACACTGAAGCTTTCTTT	CASSNRENTEAFF
TRBV27	once	TRBD1	TRBJ1-4	TGTGCCAGCAGTTTATTGAGGGGGCAAGGAGGTAATGAAAAACTGTTTTTT	CASSLLRGQGGNEKLFF
TRBV15	-	-	TRBJ2-7	TGTGCCACCAGCAGAGATTTGACAGTAAGCTCCTACGAGCAGTACTTC	CATSRDLTVSSYEQYF
TRBV3-1/TRBV3-2	-	-	TRBJ1-4	TGTGCCAGCAGCCAAAGGGCGGGGGGTCGTGAAAAACTGTTTTTT	CASSQRAGGREKLFF
TRBV5-6	-	TRBD2	TRBJ2-3	TGTGCCAGCAGCCTTAGCGGGAGAGGGGGAGATACGCAGTATTTT	CASSLSGRGGDTQYF
TRBV7-8	-	TRBD1	TRBJ2-2	TGTGCCAGCATGCTGGTGAGGGGGCCCAACACCGGGGAGCTGTTTTTT	CASMLVRGPNTGELFF
TRBV15	-	TRBD1	TRBJ2-7	TGTGCCACCAGGGACAGGGAGGCCTACGAGCAGTACTTC	CATRDREAYEQYF
TRBV5-4	-	-	TRBJ1-2	TGTGCCAGCAGCTTGGAGAGGGACTCTGGCTACACCTTC	CASSLERDSGYTF
TRBV19	-	TRBD1	TRBJ1-4	TGTGCCAGTAAAACGGACAGGGCGAATGAAAAACTGTTTTTT	CASKTDRANEKLFF
TRBV11-3	-	TRBD2	TRBJ2-3	TGTGCCAGCAGCCCAGGACTAGCGGGAAGAACAGATACGCAGTATTTT	CASSPGLAGRTDTQYF
TRBV18	-	TRBD1	TRBJ1-2	TGTGCCAGCTCACCGTCAGGGGGAAACTATGGCTACACCTTC	CASSPSGGNYGYTF
TRBV9	-	-	TRBJ2-7	TGTGCCAGCAGCGCCGGAGGCGGGGATTACGAGCAGTACTTC	CASSAGGGDYEQYF
TRBV5-5	-	-	TRBJ2-5	TGTGCCAGCAGCTTGGATATCCGGGAGACCCAGTACTTC	CASSLDIRETQYF
TRBV7-2	-	TRBD1	TRBJ1-5	TGTGCCAGCAGCTCACGACAGGGGGGCAATCAGCCCCAGCATTTT	CASSSRQGGNQPQHF
TRBV18	-	TRBD1	TRBJ2-7	TGTGCCAGCTCACCGGGGACAGGGGGCTCCTACGAGCAGTACTTC	CASSPGTGGSYEQYF
TRBV12-3/TRBV12-4	once	-	TRBJ2-5	TGTGCCAGCCGGCGGGCGCCTAAAGAGACCCAGTACTTC	CASRRAPKETQYF
TRBV3-1/TRBV3-2	-	TRBD1	TRBJ2-1	TGTGCCAGCAGCCAGGACAGGGGGTCCTCCTACAATGAGCAGTTCTTC	CASSQDRGSSYNEQFF
TRBV4-2	-	-	TRBJ2-7	TGTGCCAGCAGCCCAAAAAGCGGGTCCGTGAGCGACGAGCAGTACTTC	CASSPKSGSVSDEQYF
TRBV7-9	-	TRBD2	TRBJ2-7	TGTGCCAGCAGCTCCCTGACTAGCGGGAGACAGGGGGGGGAGCAGTACTTC	CASSSLTSGRQGGEQYF
TRBV24-1	-	-	TRBJ2-4	TGTGCCACCAGCCCCCCTAGAGGAGACATTCAGTACTTC	CATSPPRGDIQYF
TRBV28	-	TRBD1	TRBJ2-7	TGTGCCAGCAGTCCGCAGGGACAGGGATTCTACGAGCAGTACTTC	CASSPQGQGFYEQYF
TRBV5-1	-	-	TRBJ1-1	TGCGCCAGCAGCATAACTGAAGCTTTCTTT	CASSITEAFF